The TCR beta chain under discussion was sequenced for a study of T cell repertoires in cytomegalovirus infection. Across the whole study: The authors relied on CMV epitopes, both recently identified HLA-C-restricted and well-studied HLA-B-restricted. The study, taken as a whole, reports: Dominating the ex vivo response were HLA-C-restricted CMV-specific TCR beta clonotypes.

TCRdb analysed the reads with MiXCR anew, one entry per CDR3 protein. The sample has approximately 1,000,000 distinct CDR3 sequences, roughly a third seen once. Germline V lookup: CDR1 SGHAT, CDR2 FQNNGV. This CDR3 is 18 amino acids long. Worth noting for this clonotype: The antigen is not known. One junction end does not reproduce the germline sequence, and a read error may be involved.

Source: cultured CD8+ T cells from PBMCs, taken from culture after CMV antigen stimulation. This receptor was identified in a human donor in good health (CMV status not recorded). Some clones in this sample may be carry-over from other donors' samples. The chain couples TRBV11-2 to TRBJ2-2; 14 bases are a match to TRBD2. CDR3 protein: CASSSWTSGGPDTRELFF. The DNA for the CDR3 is TGTGCCAGCAGCTCGTGGACTAGCGGGGGGCCCGACACCAGGGAGCTGTTTTTT.